The subject of this entry is one T cell receptor beta chain. What it recognizes is unknown. With 0 bases clipped from V and 5 bases from J, the junction kept 7 bases outside the gene matches. The CDR3 has 18 amino acids. In germline, CDR1 is MNHNY, CDR2 SVGAGI (reference sequence). The data belong to a study of T cell repertoires in cytomegalovirus infection. TCRdb re-called the reads with MiXCR, one entry per CDR3 protein. The data show 550,000 to 850,000 distinct CDR3 sequences, around 32% seen once. The chain links TRBV6-6 to TRBJ2-2; TRBD2 agrees at 12 bases. This TCR was sampled from a human donor in good health (CMV status not recorded). Some clones in this sample may be carry-over from other donors' samples. The specimen was cultured PBMCs, collected from culture after CMV antigen stimulation. CDR3 sequence reads: CASSYSGTSGLETGELFF. In DNA form, the CDR3 reads TGTGCCAGCAGTTACTCGGGGACTAGCGGGTTGGAGACCGGGGAGCTGTTTTTT.